The 32 T cell receptor beta chains reported below all come from one sample, sequenced in a study of T cells after yellow fever vaccination. TCRdb reprocessed the 5' RACE reads with MiXCR, giving one entry per CDR3 protein. The table lists about 360,000 distinct CDR3 sequences, about 6.2% of them singletons. This material consisted of PBMCs, taken 5 days after the yellow fever booster vaccination. The receptors derive from a man aged 25-40 years who received the YFV17D yellow fever vaccine.

The V call is TRBV10-2, the J call TRBJ2-5, with 10 bases that match TRBD2. This CDR3 is built from 14 residues. CDR1 and CDR2 from the germline V gene are WSHSY and SAAADI. The trim removed 5 bases at V and 5 bases at J, leaving 5 bases unmatched. The CDR3 DNA follows: TGCGCCAGCAGTCTAGCGGGAGCGGATGAGACCCAGTACTTC. As protein: CASSLAGADETQYF.

This clonotype appeared many times. V is TRBV11-2 and J is TRBJ2-7; 8 bases match TRBD2. Germline loops: CDR1 SGHAT, CDR2 FQNNGV. This CDR3 is built from 16 residues. The junction had 12 bases not matched to a gene; V was cut back by 3 bases and J by 5 bases. In DNA form, the CDR3 reads TGTGCCAGCAGCTTTGCTAGCGGGTTCCCTCGGGACGAGCAGTACTTC. Protein sequence: CASSFASGFPRDEQYF.

This clonotype turned up a few times. An end of the junction differs from the germline gene, which may be a read error. The chain joins TRBV27 to TRBJ2-2; D remains unclear. There are 14 residues in the CDR3. Looked up from germline, CDR1 is MNHEY and CDR2 is SMNVEV (reference sequence). CDR3 protein: CASSLWPKTGELFF. CDR3 coding DNA: TGTGCCAGCAGTTTATGGCCGAAGACCGGGGAGCTGTTTTTT.

The rearrangement uses TRBV7-9 and TRBJ2-3; 8 nucleotides line up with TRBD2. V lost 2 bases and J lost 6; bases outside the gene matches: 7. CDR1 and CDR2 (germline): SEHNR, FQNEAQ (reference sequence). This CDR3 has 15 amino acids. The CDR3 sequence: CASSLSGGTVDTQYF. The CDR3 DNA follows: TGTGCCAGCAGCTTATCGGGGGGGACCGTGGATACGCAGTATTTT.

The CDR3 nucleotides are TGCGCCAGCAGCCGGTGGGGAGGCGGAGCCACCTACAATGAGCAGTTCTTC. Amino acids: CASSRWGGGATYNEQFF. The V gene is TRBV5-1, the J gene TRBJ2-1, with D maybe TRBD2 (6 bases). Germline CDR1 is SGHRS and CDR2 is YFSETQ. V lost 4 bases and J lost 2, with 19 bases in between. This CDR3 region has 17 residues.

This clonotype occurred many times. This chain joins TRBV3-1 and TRBJ2-1; 8 bases fit TRBD2. Germline V CDR1 and CDR2: LGHDT, YNNKEL (reference sequence). The CDR3 is 15 amino acids. Germline trimming cut 4 bases from V and 1 base from J; bases unmatched to any gene: 3. DNA of the CDR3: TGTGCCAGCAGCCCTAGCGGGCGGTCCTACAATGAGCAGTTCTTC. It specifies CASSPSGRSYNEQFF.

The sample holds a few counts of this clonotype. This rearrangement joins TRBV6-2 or TRBV6-3 to TRBJ2-2; D gene ambiguous. In germline, CDR1 is MNHEY, CDR2 SVGEGT. The germline V and J ends were trimmed by 0 bases and 0 bases, with 5 bases remaining between them. The CDR3 length is 15 residues. CDR3 DNA: TGTGCCAGCAGTTACTCCAGCGCGAACACCGGGGAGCTGTTTTTT. This translates into CASSYSSANTGELFF.

In this sample, this clonotype turned up many times. V and J are TRBV7-8 and TRBJ2-7; 13 nucleotides line up with TRBD2. Germline V gene data show CDR1 as SGHVS and CDR2 as FQNEAQ. The J segment lost 0 bases and the V segment lost 5 bases, leaving 7 bases of the junction unmatched. The CDR3 is 17 amino acids. CDR3 amino acids: CASSAGTSGTSSYEQYF. CDR3 in DNA: TGTGCCAGCAGCGCGGGGACTAGCGGGACGAGCTCCTACGAGCAGTACTTC.

The chain links TRBV12-3 or TRBV12-4 to TRBJ2-2, with D perhaps TRBD1 (6 bases). The CDR3 length is 17 residues. V gave up 2 bases and J gave up 6 bases, with 19 bases separating them. The CDR3 DNA is TGTGCCAGCAGTTTATATACAGGGAGAAACGTCGCCGGGGAGCTGTTTTTT. Translated: CASSLYTGRNVAGELFF.

This clonotype occurred a few times. This chain connects TRBV7-9 to TRBJ2-1; maybe TRBD2 (6 bases). CDR1 is SEHNR, CDR2 FQNEAQ, per germline (reference sequence). Trimming took off 2 bases at V and 8 bases at J, with 7 bases between the two ends. The CDR3 is 12 amino acids. In DNA form, the CDR3 reads TGTGCCAGCAGCTTATTAGCGGATGAGCAGTTCTTC. Protein product: CASSLLADEQFF.

The genes are TRBV20-1 and TRBJ2-1; maybe TRBD2 (6 bases). This CDR3 has 13 amino acids. V was shortened by 2 bases and J by 7 bases, with 12 bases between the two germline ends. Germline loops: CDR1 DFQATT, CDR2 SNEGSKA (reference sequence). This CDR3 reads CSARRRAGNEQFF. CDR3 DNA sequence: TGCAGTGCTAGAAGGAGGGCAGGTAATGAGCAGTTCTTC.

The V gene is TRBV20-1, the J gene TRBJ2-2; TRBD2 aligns across 7 bases. V lost 0 bases, J lost 8 bases, and 6 bases stayed unmatched. Germline loops: CDR1 DFQATT, CDR2 SNEGSKA (reference sequence). The CDR3 extends over 14 amino acids. The CDR3 here is CSARDPSGTGELFF. CDR3 nucleotide sequence: TGCAGTGCTAGAGATCCAAGCGGGACGGGGGAGCTGTTTTTT.

With respect to this clonotype: A much larger clone differs from this one at a single base, so this may be a read error. The rearrangement links TRBV12-3 or TRBV12-4 to TRBJ2-1; the match to TRBD2 covers 9 bases. The CDR3 loop spans 16 amino acids. The CDR3 DNA reads TGTGCCAGCACCCCAGGACTAGCGCACTCCTACAATGTGCAGTTCTTC. Its protein is CASTPGLAHSYNVQFF.

This clonotype has only a few counts. V and J are TRBV5-4 and TRBJ2-2; possible D gene TRBD2, 6 bases. Germline V gene data show CDR1 as SGHNT and CDR2 as YYREEE (reference sequence). Trimming shortened V by 0 bases and J by 1 base, and 10 bases separated the two germline ends. The CDR3 consists of 16 residues. This CDR3 reads CASSLASGRNTGELFF. CDR3 DNA: TGTGCCAGCAGCTTGGCAAGCGGGCGGAACACCGGGGAGCTGTTTTTT.

The table lists this clonotype with a few counts. This sequence joins TRBV7-2 and TRBJ1-2, with D possibly matching TRBD1 (5 bases). The CDR3 is 13 amino acids. Trimming pared 5 bases from V and 3 bases from J, leaving 10 bases between. The V gene's germline CDR1 is SGHTA and CDR2 FQGNSA. The CDR3, as DNA: TGTGCCAGCAGCCCAGGGTTCTACTATGGCTACACCTTC. Protein: CASSPGFYYGYTF.

This clonotype was seen a handful of times. The chain couples TRBV5-1 to TRBJ1-5; D perhaps matches TRBD1 (5 bases). V shed 0 bases and J shed 6 bases, with 16 bases lying between them. Looked up from germline, CDR1 is SGHRS and CDR2 is YFSETQ. The length of the CDR3 is 16 residues. Here the CDR3 DNA reads TGCGCCAGCAGCTTGGCCGGTCTGGGGCGCGGTCAGCCCCAGCATTTT. This codes for CASSLAGLGRGQPQHF.

V usage is TRBV29-1 and J usage is TRBJ2-1; TRBD2 agrees at 11 bases. The CDR3 is 15 amino acids. Germline values: CDR1 SQVTM, CDR2 ANQGSEA. The junction had 5 bases not matched to a gene; V was cut back by 5 bases and J by 2 bases. The CDR3 nucleotides are TGCAGCGTTCGACTAGCGGGAAAGACCTACAATGAGCAGTTCTTC. Its translation: CSVRLAGKTYNEQFF.

The genes are TRBV15 and TRBJ2-6; 8 positions match TRBD1. V lost 5 bases, J lost 3 bases, and 6 bases stayed unmatched. The CDR3 length is 16 residues. The germline V gene has CDR1 LNHNV and CDR2 YYDKDF (reference sequence). Written as DNA, the CDR3 is TGTGCCACCAGCGGAAAGACAGGGGATGGGGCCAACGTCCTGACTTTC. Translating gives CATSGKTGDGANVLTF.

This clonotype has only a few counts. The CDR3, as DNA: TGCAGTGCTAGTGCCGCCCAGGAGGGAAAACTGTTTTTT. Translation: CSASAAQEGKLFF. The chain combines TRBV20-1 with TRBJ1-4; no clear D. The V end lost 3 bases, the J end lost 10 bases, and 15 bases lay between the germline ends. Germline V lookup: CDR1 DFQATT, CDR2 SNEGSKA (reference sequence). The CDR3 is made up of 13 amino acids.

The V and J genes are TRBV16 and TRBJ2-7; D possibly corresponds to TRBD2 (7 bases). Germline assignment: CDR1 KGHSY and CDR2 FQNENV. The CDR3 is 15 amino acids. V dropped 0 bases and J dropped 5 bases, with 14 bases sitting between them. CDR3 bases: TGTGCCAGCAGCCAATCTTCAGGGGACTACAACGAGCAGTACTTC. The encoded protein is CASSQSSGDYNEQYF.

This clonotype occurred a few times. This rearrangement joins TRBV20-1 to TRBJ2-1, with 7 bases identical to TRBD2. The CDR3 spans 17 residues. Per the germline V gene, CDR1 is DFQATT and CDR2 is SNEGSKA (reference sequence). The J segment lost 0 bases and the V segment lost 0 bases, leaving 8 bases of the junction unmatched. The CDR3 protein is CSARDISGASSYNEQFF. The CDR3 DNA is TGCAGTGCTAGAGATATAAGCGGGGCGAGCTCCTACAATGAGCAGTTCTTC.

The chain couples TRBV7-2 to TRBJ2-3, with a tentative D call TRBD1 (5 bases). Germline V gene lookup returns CDR1 SGHTA and CDR2 FQGNSA. V was clipped by 5 bases and J by 4 bases, with 13 bases between them. The length of the CDR3 is 14 residues. The CDR3 bases are TGTGCCAGCAGCCCCCAGGGCCGGGCAGATACGCAGTATTTT. It is translated as CASSPQGRADTQYF.

This chain connects TRBV11-2 to TRBJ2-5; 14 positions match TRBD2. The germline V gene encodes CDR1 SGHAT and CDR2 FQNNGV. Losses at the gene ends were 3 bases for V and 7 bases for J; bases not matched to a gene: 4. The CDR3 contains 15 residues. DNA for the CDR3: TGTGCCAGCAGCTTGGGACTAGCGGGAGAGGGGACCCAGTACTTC. Encoded protein: CASSLGLAGEGTQYF.

Regarding this clonotype: Since no conserved phenylalanine or tryptophan closes the CDR3, a read error is the likely cause. This rearrangement joins TRBV7-2 to TRBJ1-2; TRBD1 might be the D (5 bases). CDR1 and CDR2 (germline): SGHTA, FQGNSA. The CDR3 has 16 residues. V was shortened by 2 bases and J by 5 bases, with 18 bases between the two germline ends. The CDR3 coding sequence is TGTGCCAGCAGCTTACGAGGGGAACGGGGGAGGTATGGCTACACCTTA. Translation: CASSLRGERGRYGYTL.

This clonotype occurred once. This chain joins TRBV30 and TRBJ1-1, with D possibly being TRBD1 (5 bases). This CDR3 has 12 residues. The ends were cut back, 4 bases at V and 4 bases at J, with 10 bases in the middle. Germline loops: CDR1 GTSNPN, CDR2 SVGIG (reference sequence). In DNA, the CDR3 is TGTGCCTGGAAAGGGGAGGTCACTGAAGCTTTCTTT. As protein: CAWKGEVTEAFF.

This clonotype has a handful of counts. The genes are TRBV11-3 and TRBJ2-1; tentatively, D is TRBD1 or TRBD2 (5 bases each). V lost 4 bases and J 5 bases, leaving 12 bases between the germline ends. Per germline, CDR1 SGHNT and CDR2 YENEEA. CDR3 length: 14 amino acids. The CDR3 sequence: CASSYGTLDNEQFF. CDR3 DNA sequence: TGTGCCAGCAGCTACGGGACCCTCGACAATGAGCAGTTCTTC.

This clonotype was found a few times. The chain combines TRBV5-5 with TRBJ2-2; D ambiguous. Trimming shortened V by 4 bases and J by 5 bases, and 9 bases separated the two germline ends. Germline V gives CDR1 SGHKS, CDR2 YYEKEE (reference sequence). This CDR3 is 13 amino acids long. CDR3 sequence reads: CASSTEPTGELFF. The CDR3 DNA sequence: TGTGCCAGCAGCACGGAACCAACCGGGGAGCTGTTTTTT. Drawing the rest from reference TRBV5-5 and TRBJ2-2, the complete variable domain is DAGVTQSPTHLIKTRGQQVTLRCSPISGHKSVSWYQQVLGQGPQFIFQYYEKEERGRGNFPDRFSARQFPNYSSELNVNALLLGDSALYLCASSTEPTGELFFGEGSRLTVL.

In its sample, this clonotype was seen many times. V usage is TRBV6-8 and J usage is TRBJ1-5; possibly TRBD1 for D (5 bases). The germline V gene encodes CDR1 MNHGY and CDR2 SAAAGT. This CDR3 is 15 amino acids long. Trimming took 8 bases from V and 6 from J, leaving 20 bases between them. CDR3 region: CASEGTGSGSQPQHF. The CDR3, as DNA: TGTGCCAGCGAGGGAACAGGCAGCGGAAGTCAGCCCCAGCATTTT.

V usage is TRBV5-6 and J usage is TRBJ2-7; possibly TRBD1 for D (7 bases). The CDR3 is made up of 16 amino acids. Germline V gene lookup returns CDR1 SGHDT and CDR2 YYEEEE. V was pared by 3 bases and J by 6 bases, with 22 bases between. The CDR3 nucleotides read TGTGCCAGCAGCTCACCCAGGGGGGCTCTATCTGGCGAGCAGTACTTC. This sequence encodes CASSSPRGALSGEQYF.

This chain joins TRBV12-3 or TRBV12-4 and TRBJ2-5, with D possibly TRBD2 on 5 matching bases. The CDR3 covers 14 residues. The V and J ends lost 1 base and 3 bases respectively, with 9 bases between them. As DNA, the CDR3 is TGTGCCAGCAGTTTAGAGAGAGGGAAAGAGACCCAGTACTTC. Protein: CASSLERGKETQYF.

This clonotype showed up just a few times. The chain couples TRBV7-2 to TRBJ2-7; tentatively, D is TRBD2 (6 bases). Germline V lookup: CDR1 SGHTA, CDR2 FQGNSA. Trimming cost V 5 bases and J 2 bases, with 16 bases left between them. This CDR3 region has 15 residues. For the CDR3, the DNA is TGTGCCAGCAGCAAAACCGGGACTGGCACCTACGAGCAGTACTTC. It encodes CASSKTGTGTYEQYF. The whole variable domain, filled in from reference TRBV7-2 and TRBJ2-7, reads GAGVSQSPSNKVTEKGKDVELRCDPISGHTALYWYRQSLGQGLEFLIYFQGNSAPDKSGLPSDRFSAERTGGSVSTLTIQRTQQEDSAVYLCASSKTGTGTYEQYFGPGTRLTVT.

This sequence joins TRBV12-5 and TRBJ1-1; no definite D call. The CDR3 length is 15 residues. CDR1 and CDR2 (germline): LGHNT, FRNRAP. V lost 0 bases and J 1 base, leaving 9 bases between the germline ends. The CDR3 loop is CASGLVVGPNTEAFF. CDR3 DNA sequence: TGTGCTAGTGGTTTGGTTGTCGGCCCGAACACTGAAGCTTTCTTT.